This T cell receptor beta chain was captured by sequencing in a study of blood T cell repertoires in COVID-19. Study details: In each case, the material was cDNA or gDNA derived from T cells, B-cell-depleted T cells, or PBMCs.

Study processing details: Reference gene primer amplification in the assay estimated nucleated cell counts. Libraries were prepared by immunoSEQ multiplex PCR; TCRdb keeps only in-frame clonotypes and omits some of them. V, J and clone size were drawn from that table, and D and trimming were deduced from the DNA. The sample lists approximately 75,000 clones, around four fifths seen once, with approximately 18% in the top ten. The CDR3 is made up of 14 amino acids. J lost 1 base, V lost 3 bases, and 3 bases had no gene match. Per the germline V gene, CDR1 is ENHRY and CDR2 is SYGVKD. The sequence was obtained from a woman older than 75 with acute or convalescent COVID-19. What was sequenced was peripheral blood. The chain links TRBV10-3 to TRBJ2-7, with TRBD1 identical over 7 bases. The CDR3 region has the DNA TGTGCCATCAGTGAAGGGACAGTATCCTACGAGCAGTACTTC. Protein product: CAISEGTVSYEQYF.